The clone carrying this T cell receptor beta chain was seen repeatedly, ten times or more. Its cognate antigen is unknown. The data stem from a study of T-cell reconstitution after alpha-beta-depleted transplantation in children. V lost 1 base and J lost 6, with 13 bases in between. There are 15 residues in the CDR3. Germline V lookup: CDR1 SGDLS, CDR2 YYNGEE. Study findings and constraints: About two months after transplant, alpha-beta T cells reportedly came from several hundred expanded graft clones. T-cell counts and diversity were attributed mostly to newly produced T cells one year after transplant.

Unique molecular identifiers featured in how the TCRbeta library was prepared. MiXCR, run by TCRdb on the PCR reads, gives a single entry per CDR3 protein. The data show about 830,000 distinct CDR3 sequences, 16% seen once. This rearrangement joins TRBV9 to TRBJ2-2; no clear D gene. The sequencing used PBMCs, mostly from graft donor cells, collected 360 days after TCRalphabeta/CD19-depleted stem cell transplant. This receptor was identified in a male patient aged 10 to 17 who had a stem cell transplant for acute lymphoblastic leukemia, so the T cells may come from the graft donor. CDR3 DNA sequence: TGTGCCAGCAGCGTATACCCCGGTGCGTCCGGGGAGCTGTTTTTT. This encodes CASSVYPGASGELFF.